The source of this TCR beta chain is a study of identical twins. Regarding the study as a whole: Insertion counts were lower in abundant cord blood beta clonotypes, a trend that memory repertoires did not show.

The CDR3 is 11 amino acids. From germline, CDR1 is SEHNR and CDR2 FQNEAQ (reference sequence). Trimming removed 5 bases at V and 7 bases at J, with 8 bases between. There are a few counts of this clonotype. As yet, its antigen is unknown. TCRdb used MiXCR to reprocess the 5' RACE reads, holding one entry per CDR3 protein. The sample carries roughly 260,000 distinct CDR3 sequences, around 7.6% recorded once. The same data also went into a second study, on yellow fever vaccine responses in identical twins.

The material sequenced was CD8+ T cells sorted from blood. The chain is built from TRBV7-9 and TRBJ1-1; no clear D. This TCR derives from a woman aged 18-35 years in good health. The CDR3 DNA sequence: TGTGCCAGCAGCCTGACGATTGAAGCTTTCTTT. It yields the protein CASSLTIEAFF. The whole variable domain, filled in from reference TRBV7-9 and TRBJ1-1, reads DTGVSQNPRHKITKRGQNVTFRCDPISEHNRLYWYRQTLGQGPEFLTYFQNEAQLEKSRLLSDRFSAERPKGSFSTLEIQRTEQGDSAMYLCASSLTIEAFFGQGTRLTVV.